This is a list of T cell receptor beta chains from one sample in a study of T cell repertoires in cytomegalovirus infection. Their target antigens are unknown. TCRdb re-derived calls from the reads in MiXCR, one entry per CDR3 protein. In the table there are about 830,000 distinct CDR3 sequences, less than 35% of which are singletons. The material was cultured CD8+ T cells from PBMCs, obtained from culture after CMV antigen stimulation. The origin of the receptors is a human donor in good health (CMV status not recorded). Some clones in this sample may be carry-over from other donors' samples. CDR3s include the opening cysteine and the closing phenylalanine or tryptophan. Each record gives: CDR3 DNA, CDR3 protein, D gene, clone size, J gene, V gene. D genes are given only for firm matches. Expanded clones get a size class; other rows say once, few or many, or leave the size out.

CDR3 DNA: TGTGCCAGCAGCTTAGACAACTACGAGCAGTACTTC
CDR3 protein: CASSLDNYEQYF
D gene: .
clone size: .
J gene: TRBJ2-7
V gene: TRBV7-9

CDR3 DNA: TGTGCCAGCAGTCGCAGCCGGGAGCTGTTTTTT
CDR3 protein: CASSRSRELFF
D gene: .
clone size: .
J gene: TRBJ2-2
V gene: TRBV12-3/TRBV12-4

CDR3 DNA: TGTGCCAGCAGTTTAGGGAGGGGATTTATTGGAGGGCCCTCCTACAATGAGCAGTTCTTC
CDR3 protein: CASSLGRGFIGGPSYNEQFF
D gene: .
clone size: many
J gene: TRBJ2-1
V gene: TRBV12-3/TRBV12-4

CDR3 DNA: TGTGCCAGCAGCTTGGTGGGGGGGCAGGGCCTAGCGTTAGCGGGCACAGATACGCAGTATTTT
CDR3 protein: CASSLVGGQGLALAGTDTQYF
D gene: .
clone size: few
J gene: TRBJ2-3
V gene: TRBV5-6

CDR3 DNA: TGCAGTGCTAGAGGGTTAGTAGGTCCCGACTATGGCTACACCTTC
CDR3 protein: CSARGLVGPDYGYTF
D gene: .
clone size: .
J gene: TRBJ1-2
V gene: TRBV20-1

CDR3 DNA: TGTGCCAGCACGACCAAGGGGATTCCCCTTACCAATGAGCAGTTCTTC
CDR3 protein: CASTTKGIPLTNEQFF
D gene: .
clone size: .
J gene: TRBJ2-1
V gene: TRBV2

CDR3 DNA: TGTGCCAGCAGTTTTGACAGGAGCACAGATACGCAGTATTTT
CDR3 protein: CASSFDRSTDTQYF
D gene: .
clone size: many
J gene: TRBJ2-3
V gene: TRBV12-3/TRBV12-4

CDR3 DNA: TGTGCCAGCGATGGGGACACTGAAGCTTTCTTT
CDR3 protein: CASDGDTEAFF
D gene: .
clone size: .
J gene: TRBJ1-1
V gene: TRBV28

CDR3 DNA: TGTGCCAGCAGCTTGGTATGGGCGGGCAATCAGCCCCAGCATTTT
CDR3 protein: CASSLVWAGNQPQHF
D gene: .
clone size: .
J gene: TRBJ1-5
V gene: TRBV5-8

CDR3 DNA: TGTGCCAGCAGTTACGCGGGGGGGCTATTTGAGACCCAGTACTTC
CDR3 protein: CASSYAGGLFETQYF
D gene: TRBD2
clone size: few
J gene: TRBJ2-5
V gene: TRBV28